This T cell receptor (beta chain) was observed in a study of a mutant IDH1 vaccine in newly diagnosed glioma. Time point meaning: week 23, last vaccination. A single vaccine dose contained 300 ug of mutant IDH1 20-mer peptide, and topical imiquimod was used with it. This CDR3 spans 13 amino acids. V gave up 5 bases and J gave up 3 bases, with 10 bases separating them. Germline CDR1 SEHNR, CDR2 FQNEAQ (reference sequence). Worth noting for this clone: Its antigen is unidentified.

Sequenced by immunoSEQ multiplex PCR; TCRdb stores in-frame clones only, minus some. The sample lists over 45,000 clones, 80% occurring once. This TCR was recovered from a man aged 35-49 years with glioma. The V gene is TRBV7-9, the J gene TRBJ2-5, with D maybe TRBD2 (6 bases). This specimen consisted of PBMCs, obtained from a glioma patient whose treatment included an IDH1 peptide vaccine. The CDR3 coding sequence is TGTGCCAGCAGCCTTTCGGGGGAAGAGACCCAGTACTTC. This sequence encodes CASSLSGEETQYF.